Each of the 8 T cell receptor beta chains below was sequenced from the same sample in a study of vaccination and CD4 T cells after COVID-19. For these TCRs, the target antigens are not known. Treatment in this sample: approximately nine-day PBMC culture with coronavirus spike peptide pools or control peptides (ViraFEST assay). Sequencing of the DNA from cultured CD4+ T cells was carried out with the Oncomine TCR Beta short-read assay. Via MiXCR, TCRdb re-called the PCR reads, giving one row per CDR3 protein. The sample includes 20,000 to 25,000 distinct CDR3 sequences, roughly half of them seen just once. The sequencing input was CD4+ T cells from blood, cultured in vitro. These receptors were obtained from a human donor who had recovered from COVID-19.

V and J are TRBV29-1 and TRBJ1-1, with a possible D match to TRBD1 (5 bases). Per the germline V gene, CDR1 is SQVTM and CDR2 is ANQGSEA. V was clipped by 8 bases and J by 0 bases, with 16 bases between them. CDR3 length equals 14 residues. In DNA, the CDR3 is TGCAGCACCAGACAGAAGACCATGAACACTGAAGCTTTCTTT. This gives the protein CSTRQKTMNTEAFF.

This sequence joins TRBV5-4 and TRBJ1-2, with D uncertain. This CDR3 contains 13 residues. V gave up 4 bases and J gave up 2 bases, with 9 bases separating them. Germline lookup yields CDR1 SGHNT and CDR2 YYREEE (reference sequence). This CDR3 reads CASSPDGNYGYTF. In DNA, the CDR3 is TGTGCCAGCAGCCCCGACGGCAACTATGGCTACACCTTC.

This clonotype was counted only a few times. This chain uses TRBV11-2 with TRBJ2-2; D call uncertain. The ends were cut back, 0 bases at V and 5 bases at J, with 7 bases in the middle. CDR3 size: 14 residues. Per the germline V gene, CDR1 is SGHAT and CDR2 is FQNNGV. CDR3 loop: CASSLDHGTGELFF. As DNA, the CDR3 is TGTGCCAGCAGCTTAGATCACGGGACCGGGGAGCTGTTTTTT.

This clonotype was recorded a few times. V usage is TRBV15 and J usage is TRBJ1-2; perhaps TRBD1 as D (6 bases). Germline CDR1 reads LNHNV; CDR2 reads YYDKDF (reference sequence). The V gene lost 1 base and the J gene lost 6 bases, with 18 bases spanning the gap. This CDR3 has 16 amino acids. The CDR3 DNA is TGTGCCACCAGCAGAGGTCCGGGGGGCCCCCCCCATGGCTACACCTTC. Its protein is CATSRGPGGPPHGYTF. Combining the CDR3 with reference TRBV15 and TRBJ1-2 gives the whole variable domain DAMVIQNPRYQVTQFGKPVTLSCSQTLNHNVMYWYQQKSSQAPKLLFHYYDKDFNNEADTPDNFQSRRPNTSFCFLDIRSPGLGDTAMYLCATSRGPGGPPHGYTFGSGTRLTVV.

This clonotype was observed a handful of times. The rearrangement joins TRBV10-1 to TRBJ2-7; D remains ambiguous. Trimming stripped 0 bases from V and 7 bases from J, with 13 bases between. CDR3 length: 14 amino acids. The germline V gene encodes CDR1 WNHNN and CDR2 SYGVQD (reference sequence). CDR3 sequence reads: CASSESPGLAEQYF. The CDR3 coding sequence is TGCGCCAGCAGTGAGTCGCCAGGTTTGGCAGAGCAGTACTTC.

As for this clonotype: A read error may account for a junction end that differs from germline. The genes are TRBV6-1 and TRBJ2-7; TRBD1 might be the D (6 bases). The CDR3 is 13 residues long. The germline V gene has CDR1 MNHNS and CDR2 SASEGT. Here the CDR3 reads CASSPDRFYEQHF. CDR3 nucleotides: TGTGCCAGCAGTCCCGACAGGTTCTACGAGCAGCACTTC.

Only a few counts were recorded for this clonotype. The CDR3: CSASGYGGYTF. The CDR3, as DNA: TGCAGTGCTAGCGGGTATGGGGGCTACACCTTC. The V and J genes are TRBV20-1 and TRBJ1-2; no clear D. The CDR3 has 11 residues. Germline values: CDR1 DFQATT, CDR2 SNEGSKA (reference sequence). V was shortened by 3 bases and J by 8 bases, with 10 bases between the two germline ends.

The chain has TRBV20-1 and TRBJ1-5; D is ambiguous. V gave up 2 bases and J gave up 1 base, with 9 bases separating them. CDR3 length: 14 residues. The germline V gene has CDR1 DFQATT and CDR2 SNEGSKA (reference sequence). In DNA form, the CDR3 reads TGCAGTGCTAGAAGCGGTGCGAGCAATCAGCCCCAGCATTTT. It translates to CSARSGASNQPQHF.